This entry features one TCR beta chain sequence. The data are from a study of blood T cell repertoires in COVID-19. Study-level information: COVID-19 samples, acute and convalescent, were from the United States, Italy and Spain.

Original processing methods: Scientists estimated how many nucleated cells there were by amplifying reference gene primers. Sequenced by immunoSEQ multiplex PCR; TCRdb stores in-frame clones only, minus some. V and J calls and clone size are as listed in that table; D and trimming were resolved from the DNA. The sample contains 650,000 to 800,000 clones, 80% to 90% of which appear only once. Sequencing was done on a sample of peripheral blood. The receptor was derived from a woman between 18 and 30 years old with acute or convalescent COVID-19.

The CDR3 is CASSPTPRDTEAFF. Here the CDR3 DNA reads TGTGCCAGCTCACCAACCCCGAGGGACACTGAAGCTTTCTTT. V and J are TRBV18 and TRBJ1-1, with D unresolved. CDR3 size: 14 residues. V dropped 2 bases and J dropped 3 bases, with 10 bases sitting between them. CDR1 and CDR2 (germline): KGHSH, LQKENI.